Listed here are 9 T cell receptor beta chains from one sample, sequenced in a study of T cells after yellow fever vaccination. TCRdb redid the calling of the 5' RACE reads with MiXCR, one entry per CDR3 protein. The table has 230,000 or so distinct CDR3 sequences, 3.6% seen once. The sample here was PBMCs, taken 15 days after the yellow fever booster vaccination. The receptors were gathered from a young man who received the YFV17D yellow fever vaccine.

The sample holds many counts of this clonotype. The rearrangement links TRBV10-3 to TRBJ2-5; 7 nucleotides match TRBD1. Per germline, CDR1 ENHRY and CDR2 SYGVKD. This CDR3 has 13 residues. V dropped 9 bases and J dropped 1; count of bases not matched to a gene: 5. The CDR3 spells CAISTGPQETQYF. The CDR3 DNA follows: TGTGCCATTTCGACAGGGCCCCAAGAGACCCAGTACTTC.

This clonotype was observed at least ten times. The V gene is TRBV7-8, the J gene TRBJ2-7, with D maybe TRBD2 (5 bases). V gave up 6 bases and J gave up 3 bases, with 18 bases separating them. CDR3 size: 15 residues. The germline V gene has CDR1 SGHVS and CDR2 FQNEAQ. DNA for the CDR3: TGTGCCAGCAGTTATTACCCGTCGGCGGGCTACGAGCAGTACTTC. This sequence encodes CASSYYPSAGYEQYF.

This clonotype was observed at least ten times. This chain uses TRBV4-2 with TRBJ2-1; D assignment may be TRBD1 or TRBD2 (5 bases each). The CDR3 totals 16 residues. Germline lookup yields CDR1 LGHNA and CDR2 YNFKEQ. V lost 1 base to trimming and J lost 4 bases, with 14 bases between them. The CDR3: CASSQVGTDKYNEQFF. CDR3 in DNA: TGTGCCAGCAGCCAAGTGGGGACGGATAAATACAATGAGCAGTTCTTC.

Ten or more counts support this clonotype. The chain joins TRBV3-1 to TRBJ1-1; 7 bases agree with TRBD1. Germline CDR1 reads LGHDT; CDR2 reads YNNKEL (reference sequence). The trim removed 0 bases at V and 10 bases at J, leaving 5 bases unmatched. The CDR3 extends over 13 amino acids. The CDR3 sequence: CASSQEGNRGAFF. The CDR3 region has the DNA TGTGCCAGCAGCCAAGAAGGCAACAGGGGAGCTTTCTTT. Full variable domain (outside the CDR3, taken from reference TRBV3-1 and TRBJ1-1): DTAVSQTPKYLVTQMGNDKSIKCEQNLGHDTMYWYKQDSKKFLKIMFSYNNKELIINETVPNRFSPKSPDKAHLNLHINSLELGDSAVYFCASSQEGNRGAFFGQGTRLTVV.

This clonotype has a count of ten or more. The rearrangement uses TRBV20-1 and TRBJ1-2, with 9 bases aligning to TRBD1. V gave up 0 bases and J gave up 4 bases; unmatched junction bases: 9. CDR1 and CDR2 (germline): DFQATT, SNEGSKA (reference sequence). The length of the CDR3 is 16 residues. The CDR3 DNA follows: TGCAGTGCTAGAGATCTACGGGGACAGGGAATCTATGGCTACACCTTC. Amino acid sequence: CSARDLRGQGIYGYTF.

This clonotype came up many times. The chain links TRBV5-1 to TRBJ2-1, with 11 bases matching TRBD2. In germline, CDR1 is SGHRS, CDR2 YFSETQ. The V gene end was trimmed by 4 bases and the J gene end by 5 bases; junction bases not matched to a gene: 11. CDR3 length equals 17 residues. The CDR3 loop reads CASSLARLAGGHNEQFF. In DNA form, the CDR3 reads TGCGCCAGCAGCCTGGCCCGTCTAGCGGGGGGCCACAATGAGCAGTTCTTC.

This clonotype has just a few counts. The chain uses TRBV27 and TRBJ2-3; D gene uncertain. The CDR3 is 13 amino acids. Looked up from germline, CDR1 is MNHEY and CDR2 is SMNVEV (reference sequence). V was cut by 8 bases and J by 1 base, with 10 bases left in between. DNA for the CDR3: TGTGCCAGCCGTGGGCATGGCACAGATACGCAGTATTTT. This gives the protein CASRGHGTDTQYF.

This clonotype has ten or more counts. V is TRBV12-3 or TRBV12-4 and J is TRBJ2-3; 7 positions agree with TRBD1. The CDR3 has 13 residues. Trimming took 7 bases from V and 1 from J; bases not matched to a gene: 2. Here the CDR3 DNA reads TGTGCCAGCAAGGGGGCGGGCACAGATACGCAGTATTTT. Residues: CASKGAGTDTQYF.

This clonotype was picked up many times. This chain joins TRBV27 and TRBJ1-1; possible D gene TRBD1, 6 bases. Germline CDR1 and CDR2: MNHEY and SMNVEV (reference sequence). V lost 5 bases to trimming and J lost 6 bases, with 10 bases between them. The CDR3 spans 12 residues. CDR3 sequence reads: CASSGGSSEAFF. CDR3 nucleotide sequence: TGTGCCAGCAGTGGGGGCTCATCTGAAGCTTTCTTT.